The 31 T cell receptor beta chains below come from one sample, sequenced in a study of cytomegalovirus exposure and HLA in healthy donors. The PCR ran on 60 Vbeta and 13 Jbeta primers. The table came from immunoSEQ multiplex PCR; TCRdb's copy has only in-frame clones and leaves some out. The data contain roughly 150,000 clones, 65% to 85% of them singletons. The material sequenced was PBMCs. The source is a woman between 35 and 50 years old in good health and CMV-seropositive.

V is TRBV6-5 and J is TRBJ2-7; 7 positions match TRBD2. CDR3 size: 14 residues. J gave up 3 bases and V 2 bases, and 4 bases lay outside the gene matches. Germline-derived CDR1 and CDR2 are MNHEY and SVGAGI. This CDR3 is CASSYVAGVYEQYF. The DNA for the CDR3 is TGTGCCAGCAGTTACGTTGCGGGGGTCTACGAGCAGTACTTC.

In its sample, this clone was seen once. The rearrangement uses TRBV15 and TRBJ1-2; 7 bases align to TRBD1. V dropped 4 bases and J dropped 2; count of bases not matched to a gene: 1. The CDR3 contains 13 residues. The germline CDR1 and CDR2 sequences are LNHNV and YYDKDF (reference sequence). The CDR3 DNA reads TGTGCCACCAGCACGGACAGGAACTATGGCTACACCTTC. Protein sequence: CATSTDRNYGYTF. The complete variable domain, with remaining parts taken from reference TRBV15 and TRBJ1-2, reads DAMVIQNPRYQVTQFGKPVTLSCSQTLNHNVMYWYQQKSSQAPKLLFHYYDKDFNNEADTPDNFQSRRPNTSFCFLDIRSPGLGDTAMYLCATSTDRNYGYTFGSGTRLTVV.

This rearrangement joins TRBV7-9 to TRBJ2-5; the match to TRBD1 covers 9 bases. The V and J ends lost 6 bases and 9 bases, in that order; junction bases with no gene match: 17. Germline V gene lookup returns CDR1 SEHNR and CDR2 FQNEAQ (reference sequence). The CDR3 is 16 residues long. The DNA of the CDR3 is TGTGCCAGCAGTCCCCCTGAGGGACAGGGACGAGGGGCCCAGTACTTC. This gives the protein CASSPPEGQGRGAQYF. Combining the CDR3 with reference TRBV7-9 and TRBJ2-5 gives the whole variable domain DTGVSQNPRHKITKRGQNVTFRCDPISEHNRLYWYRQTLGQGPEFLTYFQNEAQLEKSRLLSDRFSAERPKGSFSTLEIQRTEQGDSAMYLCASSPPEGQGRGAQYFGPGTRLLVL.

This clone was detected only once. The chain carries TRBV6-5 and TRBJ2-1, with 12 positions matching TRBD1. Germline V gene lookup returns CDR1 MNHEY and CDR2 SVGAGI. The CDR3 has 16 residues. The V gene end was trimmed by 0 bases and the J gene end by 4 bases; junction bases not matched to a gene: 1. The CDR3 reads CASSYSGQGAYNEQFF. CDR3 nucleotide sequence: TGTGCCAGCAGTTACTCGGGACAGGGGGCGTACAATGAGCAGTTCTTC.

The V call is TRBV5-1, the J call TRBJ2-5; 8 bases fit TRBD2. CDR1 and CDR2 (germline): SGHRS, YFSETQ. With V trimmed by 4 bases and J by 5 bases, 7 bases remained unmatched. This CDR3 is 14 amino acids long. The DNA of the CDR3 is TGCGCCAGCAGCGAGGGCGGGAGGTTCGAGACCCAGTACTTC. It yields the protein CASSEGGRFETQYF.

The chain has TRBV15 and TRBJ1-1; D is perhaps TRBD1 (5 bases). Trimming removed 6 bases at V and 7 bases at J, with 15 bases between. Germline-derived CDR1 and CDR2 are LNHNV and YYDKDF (reference sequence). This CDR3 has 13 amino acids. CDR3 DNA sequence: TGTGCCACCAGATCTTGGGGGGATAGTGAAGCTTTCTTT. Its protein product is CATRSWGDSEAFF.

The CDR3 is CASSLGLAGTDTQYF. The DNA for the CDR3 is TGCGCCAGCAGCTTGGGACTAGCGGGCACAGATACGCAGTATTTT. The V call is TRBV5-1, the J call TRBJ2-3; 9 bases are a match to TRBD2. The CDR3 extends over 15 amino acids. After removal of 0 bases from V and 1 base from J, the junction contained 0 bases not matched to a gene. The germline V gene has CDR1 SGHRS and CDR2 YFSETQ.

The chain combines TRBV2 with TRBJ2-2; maybe TRBD2 (5 bases). CDR1 is SNHLY, CDR2 FYNNEI, per germline. V gave up 5 bases and J gave up 1 base, with 11 bases separating them. This CDR3 region has 15 residues. CDR3 coding DNA: TGTGCCAGCAGTAAAGGTGGACTGAACACCGGGGAGCTGTTTTTT. Translating it yields CASSKGGLNTGELFF.

The chain combines TRBV21-1 with TRBJ1-4. TRBV21-1 is a documented pseudogene. The CDR3 is made up of 14 amino acids. The CDR3 DNA reads as TGTGCCAGCAGCAAAGATCCAAAGGTGTGGGGGGGGCCTTTT. This encodes CASSKDPKVWGGPF.

The chain carries TRBV2 and TRBJ1-1, with D hard to call. The V gene's germline CDR1 is SNHLY and CDR2 FYNNEI. Trimming removed 8 bases at V and 5 bases at J, with 15 bases between. This CDR3 region has 13 residues. CDR3 protein: CASLRATITEAFF. In DNA, the CDR3 is TGTGCCAGCCTTAGAGCGACCATAACTGAAGCTTTCTTT.

This clone was observed once. V and J are TRBV7-9 and TRBJ1-1; D is unclear. Germline assignment: CDR1 SEHNR and CDR2 FQNEAQ (reference sequence). This CDR3 has 15 amino acids. Trimming took 4 bases from V and 2 from J, leaving 14 bases between them. The CDR3 is CASSSPGFENTEAFF. CDR3 in DNA: TGTGCCAGCAGCTCACCGGGGTTCGAAAACACTGAAGCTTTCTTT.

The chain employs TRBV9 and TRBJ2-7, with TRBD2 identical over 10 bases. The CDR3 contains 18 residues. Germline V gene lookup returns CDR1 SGDLS and CDR2 YYNGEE. Trimming removed 0 bases from V and 5 bases from J; junction bases left unmatched: 14. The CDR3 DNA sequence: TGTGCCAGCAGCGTAGGGGTAGCGGGGGGCCGGATTGGAAACGAGCAGTACTTC. Translation gives CASSVGVAGGRIGNEQYF.

The chain combines TRBV6-5 with TRBJ2-5; 7 nucleotides agree with TRBD1. Germline CDR1 reads MNHEY; CDR2 reads SVGAGI. Unmatched junction bases numbered 9, after V lost 0 bases and J lost 5 bases. The CDR3 sequence is 16 residues long. CDR3 sequence (DNA): TGTGCCAGCAGTTACTCAGGGACAGCTATTCGGGAGACCCAGTACTTC. This gives the protein CASSYSGTAIRETQYF.

The rearrangement joins TRBV21-1 to TRBJ2-3; the table's D call, TRBD1, was not checked against the DNA. TRBV21-1 is a listed pseudogene. The CDR3 is 17 residues long. The CDR3 here is CASSPLLMAGGADTQYF. The DNA for the CDR3 is TGTGCCAGCAGCCCTCTCTTAATGGCAGGGGGCGCCGATACGCAGTATTTT.

The chain combines TRBV7-3 with TRBJ2-7; D unclear. The CDR3 sequence is 15 residues long. CDR1 SGHTA and CDR2 FQGTGA come from the germline V gene. V lost 2 bases to trimming and J lost 2 bases, with 13 bases between them. The CDR3 reads CASSLGPSHPYEQYF. The DNA for the CDR3 is TGTGCCAGCAGCTTAGGGCCCTCACATCCCTACGAGCAGTACTTC.

The chain is built from TRBV25-1 and TRBJ1-3; D not resolved. Trimming took 5 bases from V and 3 from J, leaving 2 bases between them. From germline, CDR1 is MGHDK and CDR2 SYGVNS. The CDR3 has 11 amino acids. CDR3 region: CASSLGNTIYF. The CDR3 DNA reads as TGTGCCAGCAGTCTTGGAAACACCATATATTTT.

The chain couples TRBV7-9 to TRBJ2-5, with 12 nucleotides matching TRBD2. Trimming cost V 5 bases and J 1 base; bases outside gene matches: 2. The CDR3 loop spans 15 amino acids. CDR1 is SEHNR and CDR2 is FQNEAQ in the germline V gene (reference sequence). As DNA, the CDR3 is TGTGCCAGCAGCCCTAGCGGGGGGGTCCAAGAGACCCAGTACTTC. Protein: CASSPSGGVQETQYF.

The V gene is TRBV5-6, the J gene TRBJ1-6; 8 bases match TRBD1. Trimming cost V 0 bases and J 6 bases; bases outside gene matches: 2. From germline, CDR1 is SGHDT and CDR2 YYEEEE. The CDR3 has 15 residues. In DNA form, the CDR3 reads TGTGCCAGCAGCTTGGACCAGGGGGCTAATTCACCCCTCCACTTT. It is translated as CASSLDQGANSPLHF.

The V gene is TRBV5-4, the J gene TRBJ1-1; tentatively, D is TRBD1 (6 bases). The CDR3 runs 14 residues. Germline CDR1 and CDR2: SGHNT and YYREEE (reference sequence). The V end lost 4 bases, the J end lost 1 base, and 11 bases lay between the germline ends. CDR3 amino acids: CASSPGQTNTEAFF. Written as DNA, the CDR3 is TGTGCCAGCAGCCCGGGACAAACGAACACTGAAGCTTTCTTT. The entire variable domain, with the rest obtained from reference TRBV5-4 and TRBJ1-1, is as follows: ETGVTQSPTHLIKTRGQQVTLRCSSQSGHNTVSWYQQALGQGPQFIFQYYREEENGRGNFPPRFSGLQFPNYSSELNVNALELDDSALYLCASSPGQTNTEAFFGQGTRLTVV.

V gene TRBV6-5 combines with J gene TRBJ1-1, with D possibly being TRBD1 (6 bases). Germline V gene data show CDR1 as MNHEY and CDR2 as SVGAGI. There are 13 residues in the CDR3. V was pared by 6 bases and J by 1 base, with 9 bases between. CDR3 bases: TGTGCCAGCAGCTCCAGGGGGAACACTGAAGCTTTCTTT. This encodes CASSSRGNTEAFF.

V gene TRBV10-3 combines with J gene TRBJ1-5; 8 bases align to TRBD1. V trimming: 10 bases; J trimming: 0 bases; junction bases outside the gene matches: 5. The CDR3 is made up of 14 amino acids. Germline V lookup: CDR1 ENHRY, CDR2 SYGVKD. The CDR3 loop reads CATDRDLSNQPQHF. Here the CDR3 DNA reads TGTGCCACGGACAGGGACCTTAGCAATCAGCCCCAGCATTTT.

This clone was detected once. The genes are TRBV4-2 and TRBJ1-2, with D tentatively TRBD1 (6 bases). V lost 0 bases and J lost 8, with 16 bases in between. Per germline, CDR1 LGHNA and CDR2 YNFKEQ. This CDR3 comprises 15 residues. Here the CDR3 reads CASSQDTARGNGYTF. The CDR3 DNA is TGTGCCAGCAGCCAAGATACCGCCAGGGGCAACGGCTACACCTTC.

The rearrangement joins TRBV25-1 to TRBJ2-5; 10 nucleotides agree with TRBD1. The junction had 5 bases not matched to a gene; V was cut back by 3 bases and J by 4 bases. The CDR3 is 15 amino acids. CDR1 is MGHDK and CDR2 is SYGVNS in the germline V gene. CDR3 protein: CASSDYGQGGETQYF. The DNA of the CDR3 is TGTGCCAGCAGTGACTATGGACAGGGGGGAGAGACCCAGTACTTC. The full variable domain, completed using reference TRBV25-1 and TRBJ2-5, is EADIYQTPRYLVIGTGKKITLECSQTMGHDKMYWYQQDPGMELHLIHYSYGVNSTEKGDLSSESTVSRIRTEHFPLTLESARPSHTSQYLCASSDYGQGGETQYFGPGTRLLVL.

The rearrangement joins TRBV19 to TRBJ1-2, with TRBD1 matching 8 bases. The CDR3 contains 14 residues. From germline, CDR1 is LNHDA and CDR2 SQIVND (reference sequence). Germline trimming cut 7 bases from V and 5 bases from J; bases unmatched to any gene: 9. The CDR3 is CASKVWQGAYGYTF. As DNA, the CDR3 is TGTGCCAGTAAGGTATGGCAGGGGGCGTATGGCTACACCTTC.

This chain connects TRBV19 to TRBJ2-5; TRBD1 matches at 7 bases. Judging by the DNA end, TRBJ2-7 fits better; the J call may be wrong. Germline V gives CDR1 LNHDA, CDR2 SQIVND (reference sequence). CDR3 length: 12 amino acids. The CDR3 DNA follows: TGTGCCAGTAGCGGACAGGCCTACGAGCAGTACTTC. Translation gives CASSGQAYEQYF.

The chain uses TRBV10-3 and TRBJ2-3; D is possibly TRBD2 (5 bases). The germline V gene encodes CDR1 ENHRY and CDR2 SYGVKD. V was shortened by 10 bases and J by 4 bases, with 18 bases between the two germline ends. This CDR3 contains 14 residues. The CDR3 DNA is TGTGCCAGTAGGTGGGAGTTGAGGGCAGATACGCAGTATTTT. It encodes CASRWELRADTQYF.

This rearrangement joins TRBV28 to TRBJ2-2; TRBD2 matches at 8 bases. V trimming: 8 bases; J trimming: 7 bases; junction bases outside the gene matches: 9. CDR1 is MDHEN, CDR2 SYDVKM, per germline. The CDR3 runs to 14 residues. In nucleotides, the CDR3 is TGTGCCAGCGGGGGCGGGAGGAAGAACGGGGAGCTGTTTTTT. Translating it yields CASGGGRKNGELFF.

The CDR3 spells CASSLPGQGTGELFF. For the CDR3, the DNA is TGCGCCAGCAGCCTGCCGGGACAGGGCACCGGGGAGCTGTTTTTT. The rearrangement uses TRBV4-1 and TRBJ2-2; 9 bases are shared with TRBD1. Germline V gives CDR1 MGHRA, CDR2 YSYEKL. The CDR3 sequence is 15 residues long. Trimming removed 4 bases from V and 4 bases from J; junction bases left unmatched: 4.

V is TRBV7-9 and J is TRBJ2-1; 9 bases are shared with TRBD2. This CDR3 has 18 amino acids. Germline trimming cut 3 bases from V and 2 bases from J; bases unmatched to any gene: 11. Germline V gene data show CDR1 as SEHNR and CDR2 as FQNEAQ (reference sequence). The CDR3 nucleotides are TGTGCCAGCAGCTTGCGACGTAGCGGGAGCTACGCCTACAATGAGCAGTTCTTC. Translation gives CASSLRRSGSYAYNEQFF. The whole variable domain, filled in from reference TRBV7-9 and TRBJ2-1, reads DTGVSQNPRHKITKRGQNVTFRCDPISEHNRLYWYRQTLGQGPEFLTYFQNEAQLEKSRLLSDRFSAERPKGSFSTLEIQRTEQGDSAMYLCASSLRRSGSYAYNEQFFGPGTRLTVL.

J is TRBJ1-2 and V is TRBV29-1; D is possibly TRBD1 (5 bases). The V end lost 3 bases, the J end lost 8 bases, and 19 bases lay between the germline ends. CDR3 size: 14 residues. Germline V gene data show CDR1 as SQVTM and CDR2 as ANQGSEA. CDR3 region: CSVDFSGQGLGYTF. CDR3 DNA sequence: TGCAGCGTTGACTTCTCTGGGCAGGGTTTGGGCTACACCTTC.

The chain recombines TRBV7-2 with TRBJ2-5, with D possibly matching TRBD2 (6 bases). The ends were cut back, 5 bases at V and 4 bases at J, with 17 bases in the middle. Looked up from germline, CDR1 is SGHTA and CDR2 is FQGNSA. The CDR3 is made up of 15 amino acids. The CDR3 nucleotides are TGTGCCAGCAGCCCACGGGAGTTTGGGGTAGAGACCCAGTACTTC. Translated, it gives CASSPREFGVETQYF.